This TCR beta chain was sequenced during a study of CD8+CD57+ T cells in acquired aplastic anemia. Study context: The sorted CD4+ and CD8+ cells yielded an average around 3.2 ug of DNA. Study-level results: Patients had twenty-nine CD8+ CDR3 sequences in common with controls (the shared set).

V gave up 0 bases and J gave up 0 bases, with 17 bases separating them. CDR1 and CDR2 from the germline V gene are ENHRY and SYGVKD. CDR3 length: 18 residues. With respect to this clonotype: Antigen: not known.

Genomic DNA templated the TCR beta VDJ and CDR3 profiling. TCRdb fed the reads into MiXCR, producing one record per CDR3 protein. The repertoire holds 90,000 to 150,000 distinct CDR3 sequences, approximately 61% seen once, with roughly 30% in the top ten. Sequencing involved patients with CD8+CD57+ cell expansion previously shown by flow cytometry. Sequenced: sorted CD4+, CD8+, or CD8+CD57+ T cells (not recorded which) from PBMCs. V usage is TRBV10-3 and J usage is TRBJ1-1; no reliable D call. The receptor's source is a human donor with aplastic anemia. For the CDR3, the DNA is TGTGCCATCAGTGAGTCGGAAGCGTGGCAGCTGATGAACACTGAAGCTTTCTTT. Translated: CAISESEAWQLMNTEAFF.